This T cell receptor beta chain was identified in a study of OX40 agonist ivuxolimab in advanced cancers. As for this clone: Antigen: not known.

J lost 3 bases, V lost 1 base, and 2 bases had no gene match. Germline V gene data show CDR1 as LNHNV and CDR2 as YYDKDF (reference sequence). The CDR3 length is 15 residues. General observations from the study: Nonresponders included some who also had low normalized T-cell clonal expansion. At 0.1 to 3.0 mg/kg and by week 6, clonal expansion occurred in CD4+ and CD8+ blood T cells.

TCRdb keeps only in-frame clones here, not all; method: immunoSEQ multiplex PCR. The repertoire consists of 57,000 or so clones, with roughly 84% occurring once and the leading ten covering almost 0.65%. This material consisted of CD4+ or CD8+ T cells sorted from blood, taken in a trial of the OX40 agonist ivuxolimab. The receptor was isolated from an adult with an advanced solid tumor such as melanoma, head and neck, liver or kidney cancer. This rearrangement joins TRBV15 to TRBJ2-5; 10 bases are a match to TRBD2. CDR3 DNA: TGTGCCACCAGCAGAGCTGGGACTAGCGAAGAGACCCAGTACTTC. Translation gives CATSRAGTSEETQYF. The complete variable domain, with remaining parts taken from reference TRBV15 and TRBJ2-5, reads DAMVIQNPRYQVTQFGKPVTLSCSQTLNHNVMYWYQQKSSQAPKLLFHYYDKDFNNEADTPDNFQSRRPNTSFCFLDIRSPGLGDTAMYLCATSRAGTSEETQYFGPGTRLLVL.